The source of this T cell receptor beta chain is a study of identifying expanded T cells in peripheral blood. Study results and limitations: Clone count variance between roughly 2-week samples rose with total template count. About 1.2 clones differed between technical replicates, versus around 15 and 19 over time.

The V end lost 4 bases, the J end lost 2 bases, and 13 bases lay between the germline ends. Germline V gene sequence: CDR1 MNHNS, CDR2 SASEGT. This CDR3 contains 15 residues. Healthy donors had no documented immune events, such as infections, while sampled. The table came from immunoSEQ multiplex PCR; TCRdb's copy has only in-frame clones and leaves some out. The repertoire consists of roughly 90,000 clones, with 80% to 90% occurring once and the leading ten covering 4% to 5.5%. This clone was recorded only once. The antigen remains unidentified. This chain links TRBV6-1 with TRBJ2-3; tentative D call: TRBD1 (6 bases). This clonotype originated in a person aged 18 to 70 in good health. The specimen was blood. CDR3 bases: TGTGCCAGCAGTGCGGATGACAGGAACACAGATACGCAGTATTTT. It yields the protein CASSADDRNTDTQYF.